This entry lists 3 T cell receptor beta chains sequenced from one sample in a study of blood T cell repertoires in COVID-19. TCRdb's table, derived via immunoSEQ multiplex PCR, lists solely in-frame clones and lacks some. The sample carries tens of thousands of clones, 82% recorded once. The sequenced sample consisted of peripheral blood. These receptors originate from an older woman with acute or convalescent COVID-19.

The chain links TRBV7-9 to TRBJ2-2; D might be TRBD1 (5 bases). CDR3 length: 19 residues. The V gene lost 1 base and the J gene lost 0 bases, with 18 bases spanning the gap. CDR1 and CDR2 (germline): SEHNR, FQNEAQ (reference sequence). This CDR3 is CASSLGNVARGSNTGELFF. CDR3 sequence (DNA): TGTGCCAGCAGCTTAGGGAACGTGGCTAGGGGTTCGAACACCGGGGAGCTGTTTTTT.

In its sample, this clone was seen a few times. The rearrangement joins TRBV7-2 to TRBJ1-4; D ambiguous. CDR1 SGHTA and CDR2 FQGNSA come from the germline V gene. Trimming took 1 base from V and 12 from J, leaving 18 bases between them. This CDR3 is built from 15 residues. The CDR3 nucleotides are TGTGCCAGCAGCTTAGATAGCGCGGCCCGTGAGGAACTGTTTTTT. Translated, it gives CASSLDSAAREELFF.

The chain is built from TRBV7-3 and TRBJ1-4; D unresolved. The germline gives CDR1 SGHTA, CDR2 FQGTGA. This CDR3 region has 13 residues. V dropped 6 bases and J dropped 6 bases, with 11 bases sitting between them. The CDR3 DNA sequence: TGTGCCAGCAGGGGGAGGGAATATGAAAAACTGTTTTTT. This sequence encodes CASRGREYEKLFF.